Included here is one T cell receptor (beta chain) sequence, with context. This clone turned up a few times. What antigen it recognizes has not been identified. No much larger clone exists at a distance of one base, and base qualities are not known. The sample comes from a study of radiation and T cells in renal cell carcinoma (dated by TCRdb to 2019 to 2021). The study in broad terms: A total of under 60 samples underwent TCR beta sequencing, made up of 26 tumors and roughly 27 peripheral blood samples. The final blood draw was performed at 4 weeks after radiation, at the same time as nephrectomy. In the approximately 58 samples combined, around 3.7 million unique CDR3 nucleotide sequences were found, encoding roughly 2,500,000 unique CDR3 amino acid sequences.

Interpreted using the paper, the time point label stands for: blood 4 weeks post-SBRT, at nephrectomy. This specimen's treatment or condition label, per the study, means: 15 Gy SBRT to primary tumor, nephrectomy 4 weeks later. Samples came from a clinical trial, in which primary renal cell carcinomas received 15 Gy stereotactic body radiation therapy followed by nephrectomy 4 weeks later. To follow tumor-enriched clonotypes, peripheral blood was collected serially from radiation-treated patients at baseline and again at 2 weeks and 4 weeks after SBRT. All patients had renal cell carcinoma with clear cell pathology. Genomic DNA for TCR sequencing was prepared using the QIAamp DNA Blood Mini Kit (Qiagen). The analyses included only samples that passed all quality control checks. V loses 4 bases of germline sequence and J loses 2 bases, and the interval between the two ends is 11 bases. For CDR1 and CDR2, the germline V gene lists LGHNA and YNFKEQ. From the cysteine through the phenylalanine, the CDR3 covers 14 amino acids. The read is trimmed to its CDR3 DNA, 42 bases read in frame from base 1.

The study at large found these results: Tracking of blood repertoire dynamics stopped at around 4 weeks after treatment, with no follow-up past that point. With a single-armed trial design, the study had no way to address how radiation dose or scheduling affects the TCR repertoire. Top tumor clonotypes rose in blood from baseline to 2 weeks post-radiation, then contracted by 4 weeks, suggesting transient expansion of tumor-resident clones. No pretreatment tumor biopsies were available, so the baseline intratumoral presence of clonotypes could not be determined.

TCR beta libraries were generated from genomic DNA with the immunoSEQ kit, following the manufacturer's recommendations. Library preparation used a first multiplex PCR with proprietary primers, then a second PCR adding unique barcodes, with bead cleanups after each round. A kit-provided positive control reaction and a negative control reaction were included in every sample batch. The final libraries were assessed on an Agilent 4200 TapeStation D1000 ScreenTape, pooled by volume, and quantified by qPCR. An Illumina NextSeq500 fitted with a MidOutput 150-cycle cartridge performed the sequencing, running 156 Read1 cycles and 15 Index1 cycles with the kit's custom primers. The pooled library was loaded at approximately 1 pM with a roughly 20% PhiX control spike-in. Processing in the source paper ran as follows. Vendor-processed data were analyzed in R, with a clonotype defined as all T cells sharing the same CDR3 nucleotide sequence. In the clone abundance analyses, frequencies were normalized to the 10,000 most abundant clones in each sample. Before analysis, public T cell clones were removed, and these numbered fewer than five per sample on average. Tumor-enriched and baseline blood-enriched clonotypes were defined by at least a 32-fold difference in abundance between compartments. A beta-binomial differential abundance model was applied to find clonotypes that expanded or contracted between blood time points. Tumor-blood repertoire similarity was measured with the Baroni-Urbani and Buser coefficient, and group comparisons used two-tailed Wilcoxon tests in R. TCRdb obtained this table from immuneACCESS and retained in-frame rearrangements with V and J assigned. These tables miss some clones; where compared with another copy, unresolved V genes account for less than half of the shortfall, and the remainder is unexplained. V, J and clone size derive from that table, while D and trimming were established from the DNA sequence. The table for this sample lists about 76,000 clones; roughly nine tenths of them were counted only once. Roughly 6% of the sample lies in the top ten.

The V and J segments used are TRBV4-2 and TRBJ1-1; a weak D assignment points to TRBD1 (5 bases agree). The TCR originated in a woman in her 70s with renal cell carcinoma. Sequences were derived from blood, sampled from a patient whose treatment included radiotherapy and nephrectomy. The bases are TGTGCCAGCAGCCTCCACAGGTCTAACACTGAAGCTTTCTTT. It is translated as CASSLHRSNTEAFF.